This is a list of T cell receptor beta chains from one sample in a study of shared clonotypes between healthy human individuals. Sequencing used immunoSEQ multiplex PCR; TCRdb keeps in-frame clones, though not all of them. The profile covers roughly 2,000,000 clones, with 93% appearing a single time and approximately 1.6% taken by the ten largest. The sequenced material came from naive CD8+ T cells from PBMCs. These receptors were obtained from a man between 18 and 29 years old in good health. Some clones in this sample may be carry-over from other donors' samples. The CDR3 runs from the conserved cysteine through the conserved F or W. D genes are given only for firm matches. Clone size appears in some rows only: once, few, many, or a class for an expanded clone.

V gene,D gene,CDR3 length,clone size,J gene,CDR3 protein,CDR3 DNA
TRBV27,TRBD1,14,.,TRBJ1-2,CASSALQTGYGYTF,TGTGCCAGCAGTGCACTTCAGACAGGGTATGGCTACACCTTC
TRBV15,TRBD1,15,few,TRBJ1-5,CATSSPRTGRSPQHF,TGTGCCACCAGCAGCCCTAGGACAGGGCGATCGCCCCAGCATTTT
TRBV5-4,TRBD1,15,.,TRBJ1-5,CASSLGTGSNQPQHF,TGTGCCAGCAGCTTAGGGACAGGGAGCAATCAGCCCCAGCATTTT
TRBV18,.,14,.,TRBJ2-5,CASSPLVGGETQYF,TGTGCCAGCTCACCACTTGTGGGAGGAGAGACCCAGTACTTC
TRBV7-3,.,14,once,TRBJ1-1,CASSKGRANTEAFF,TGTGCCAGCAGCAAGGGACGGGCAAACACTGAAGCTTTCTTT
TRBV27,TRBD2,17,.,TRBJ2-1,CASSLPPWREGPNEQFF,TGTGCCAGCAGTTTACCTCCTTGGCGGGAGGGCCCCAATGAGCAGTTCTTC
TRBV28,.,15,.,TRBJ1-1,CASSPPEGENTEAFF,TGTGCCAGCAGCCCCCCCGAGGGGGAGAACACTGAAGCTTTCTTT
TRBV27,.,14,few,TRBJ2-7,CASSLAGSSYEQYF,TGTGCCAGCAGTTTGGCAGGAAGCTCCTACGAGCAGTACTTC
TRBV28,.,12,.,TRBJ1-4,CASSLRGRELFF,TGTGCCAGCAGTCTCCGGGGCCGGGAACTGTTTTTT
TRBV2,.,15,.,TRBJ2-1,CASSEGWVFDNEQFF,TGTGCCAGCAGTGAAGGCTGGGTTTTCGACAATGAGCAGTTCTTC
TRBV5-4,.,14,.,TRBJ2-7,CASSPGRGFYEQYF,TGTGCCAGCAGCCCAGGGAGGGGGTTCTACGAGCAGTACTTC
TRBV4-1,TRBD1,15,.,TRBJ2-7,CASSRRTGDRYEQYF,TGCGCCAGCAGCCGACGGACAGGGGATAGGTACGAGCAGTACTTC
TRBV5-1,.,13,.,TRBJ2-7,CASSLAGVSEQYF,TGCGCCAGCAGCTTGGCGGGAGTAAGCGAGCAGTACTTC
TRBV30,.,15,.,TRBJ1-1,CAWSVPGHYSTEAFF,TGTGCCTGGAGTGTGCCGGGACATTATTCCACTGAAGCTTTCTTT
TRBV5-6,.,13,once,TRBJ2-7,CASSLSATYEQYF,TGTGCCAGCAGCTTGTCCGCTACCTACGAGCAGTACTTC
TRBV11-2,.,13,.,TRBJ2-7,CASGAGITYEQYF,TGTGCCAGCGGTGCTGGCATTACCTACGAGCAGTACTTC
TRBV5-5,.,17,.,TRBJ2-7,CASSLVRTTLGTYEQYF,TGTGCCAGCAGCTTGGTGAGGACCACCCTAGGGACCTACGAGCAGTACTTC
TRBV7-2,TRBD2,15,.,TRBJ2-3,CASSLTSGGTDTQYF,TGTGCCAGCAGCTTGACTAGCGGGGGCACAGATACGCAGTATTTT
TRBV13,TRBD2,16,.,TRBJ2-5,CASSLVLAEYQETQYF,TGTGCCAGCAGCTTAGTACTAGCGGAGTACCAAGAGACCCAGTACTTC
TRBV9,.,15,.,TRBJ2-5,CASSVEGVPQETQYF,TGTGCCAGCAGCGTAGAGGGGGTCCCCCAAGAGACCCAGTACTTC
TRBV7-9,.,12,.,TRBJ2-1,CASSPPDLLQFF,TGTGCCAGCAGCCCGCCAGACTTGTTGCAGTTCTTC
TRBV5-4,.,13,.,TRBJ2-7,CASSLPQGYEQYF,TGTGCCAGCAGCTTGCCCCAGGGCTACGAGCAGTACTTC
TRBV28,.,12,.,TRBJ2-7,CASSWAGSEQYF,TGTGCCAGCAGCTGGGCGGGTAGCGAGCAGTACTTC
TRBV6-5,.,14,once,TRBJ1-2,CASSYSERVDGYTF,TGTGCCAGCAGTTACTCGGAGAGGGTGGACGGCTACACCTTC
TRBV4-2,.,15,.,TRBJ2-5,CASSQDRSGPETQYF,TGTGCCAGCAGCCAAGACCGATCCGGTCCAGAGACCCAGTACTTC
TRBV6-1,.,15,.,TRBJ2-1,CASSEWGDSYNEQFF,TGTGCCAGCAGTGAATGGGGGGACAGCTACAATGAGCAGTTCTTC
TRBV9,.,15,.,TRBJ1-2,CASSGNSLEVYGYTF,TGTGCCAGCAGCGGCAATAGCCTTGAGGTCTATGGCTACACCTTC
TRBV27,.,13,.,TRBJ2-7,CASSSRITYEQYF,TGTGCCAGCAGTTCCCGAATTACCTACGAGCAGTACTTC
TRBV19,.,14,.,TRBJ2-1,CASSILTSYNEQFF,TGTGCCAGTAGTATTTTGACTAGCTACAATGAGCAGTTCTTC
TRBV28,.,15,.,TRBJ1-1,CASSARQRMNTEAFF,TGTGCCAGCAGTGCTCGACAGAGAATGAACACTGAAGCTTTCTTT
TRBV6-1,.,14,.,TRBJ1-5,CASSEVTGRKPQHF,TGTGCCAGCAGTGAAGTTACGGGGAGGAAGCCCCAGCATTTT
TRBV7-2,.,14,.,TRBJ1-5,CASSFLGVNQPQHF,TGTGCCAGCAGCTTTCTGGGGGTGAATCAGCCCCAGCATTTT
TRBV5-8,.,13,.,TRBJ1-2,CASSLSRDYGYTF,TGTGCCAGCAGCTTGTCGAGGGACTATGGCTACACCTTC
TRBV5-4,.,13,.,TRBJ2-7,CASSLAPTYEQYF,TGTGCCAGCAGCTTGGCGCCAACCTACGAGCAGTACTTC
TRBV19,.,13,.,TRBJ1-1,CAIRRGEGTEAFF,TGTGCCATTAGAAGGGGCGAGGGCACTGAAGCTTTCTTT
TRBV11-2,.,13,.,TRBJ2-5,CASSLYKEETQYF,TGTGCCAGCAGCTTGTACAAGGAAGAGACCCAGTACTTC
TRBV27,.,14,.,TRBJ2-1,CASSTSQGYNEQFF,TGTGCCAGCAGCACATCTCAGGGCTACAATGAGCAGTTCTTC
TRBV11-2,.,15,once,TRBJ2-1,CASSWQDRIGNEQFF,TGTGCCAGCAGCTGGCAGGACAGAATAGGCAATGAGCAGTTCTTC